Each of the 31 T cell receptor beta chains below was sequenced from the same sample in a study of tumor and adjacent non-tumor tissue in lung cancer. The library came from three nested PCR rounds adapted from ARM-PCR protocols. TCRdb re-analysed the multiplex PCR reads in MiXCR, keeping a single row per CDR3 protein. The sample lists about 80,000 distinct CDR3 sequences, about four fifths seen once, with 51% in the top ten. This sample's RNA came from whole unsorted tissue. More than 3 cm separated this lung sample from the edge of the tumor. Sequencing input: distant non-tumor lung tissue. The receptors were gathered from a man aged 55 to 70 with non-small cell lung cancer.

Notes on this clonotype: One end of the junction varies from germline; a read error may be responsible. The V and J genes are TRBV29-1 and TRBJ2-7; 7 bases line up with TRBD2. CDR3 length: 12 residues. The germline CDR1 and CDR2 sequences are SQVTM and ANQGSEA. The CDR3 coding sequence is TGCAACGTTGGGGGAGGGCTGCACGAGCAGTACTTC. The encoded protein is CNVGGGLHEQYF.

The chain combines TRBV6-6 with TRBJ1-2, with D possibly TRBD1 on 5 matching bases. This CDR3 is built from 14 residues. The germline gives CDR1 MNHNY, CDR2 SVGAGI (reference sequence). The V end was cut by 6 bases, the J end by 0 bases, with 11 bases between. CDR3 loop: CASSSGTANYGYTF. For the CDR3, the DNA is TGTGCCAGCAGCTCCGGGACGGCTAACTATGGCTACACCTTC.

Comments on this clonotype: One end of the junction does not line up with germline, which may come from a read error. The CDR3 DNA is TGTGCTAGCAGTTTGGGTGGGGATGGACAGCCCCAGCATTTT. Amino acids: CASSLGGDGQPQHF. The rearrangement links TRBV12-3 or TRBV12-4 to TRBJ1-5; D gene uncertain. The CDR3 spans 14 residues.

This clonotype was seen a single time. The J gene is TRBJ2-2, the V gene TRBV29-1; D is unclear. CDR1 and CDR2 from the germline V gene are SQVTM and ANQGSEA. The CDR3 extends over 14 amino acids. Trimming removed 8 bases at V and 17 bases at J, with 30 bases between. DNA for the CDR3: TGCAGCTTCGCCCATACTGGTAGAGCCGTGGAGTTATTTTTT. Protein product: CSFAHTGRAVELFF.

Regarding this clonotype: One end of the junction fails to match germline, which may point to a read error. This chain links TRBV11-2 with TRBJ2-6, with D tentatively TRBD1 (6 bases). The CDR3 loop spans 14 amino acids. The germline V gene encodes CDR1 SGHAT and CDR2 FQNNGV. The CDR3, as DNA: TGTGCCAGCAGTCCTATCTCTGGGGGCAACCTTCTGGCTTTC. Protein sequence: CASSPISGGNLLAF.

For this clonotype: At one boundary the junction diverges from the germline segment, which might be a read error. The chain links TRBV6-6 to TRBJ2-1; D is possibly TRBD2 (6 bases). Germline CDR1 MNHNY, CDR2 SVGAGI (reference sequence). The CDR3 consists of 15 residues. Written as DNA, the CDR3 is TGTGCCAGCGGTCAACTAGCTGGAGTACACAATGAGCGGTTCTTC. Residues: CASGQLAGVHNERFF.

DNA of the CDR3: TGCAGCGTTGCAGTAGAGCTAGACACTGAAGCTTTCTTT. Amino acids: CSVAVELDTEAFF. V and J are TRBV29-1 and TRBJ1-1; D is undetermined. The ends were cut back, 4 bases at V and 3 bases at J, with 12 bases in the middle. Germline CDR1 reads SQVTM; CDR2 reads ANQGSEA. CDR3 size: 13 residues.

In the case of this clonotype: Relative to the germline gene, one junction end is altered; a read error may explain this. This chain connects TRBV20-1 to TRBJ2-7, with D perhaps TRBD1 (6 bases). The germline CDR1 and CDR2 sequences are DFQATT and SNEGSKA (reference sequence). This CDR3 is 15 amino acids long. CDR3 in amino acids: CRARGGSADTYEQYF. CDR3 sequence (DNA): TGCCGTGCTAGAGGGGGTAGTGCAGACACCTACGAGCAGTACTTC.

As concerns this clonotype: At one end, the junction sequence differs from germline, possibly due to a read error. V gene TRBV4-1 combines with J gene TRBJ2-1, with 9 bases identical to TRBD2. This CDR3 spans 15 amino acids. Looked up from germline, CDR1 is MGHRA and CDR2 is YSYEKL. The DNA for the CDR3 is TGTGCCTGCAGCCTGGCGGGCGGGAGGGCCCATGAGCAGTTCTTC. Translating it yields CACSLAGGRAHEQFF.

Regarding this clonotype: One junction end disagrees with the germline gene, perhaps due to a read error. The rearrangement links TRBV12-3 or TRBV12-4 to TRBJ2-1, with D uncertain. The CDR3 consists of 15 residues. The CDR3 bases are TGTGCCAGCAGTTTAGCGGGTGCTCACCACAATAAGCAGTTCTTC. It yields the protein CASSLAGAHHNKQFF.

A note on this clonotype: The junction differs from germline at one of its ends, possibly a read error. The gene calls are TRBV6-5 and TRBJ2-3, with D possibly matching TRBD2 (5 bases). This CDR3 spans 12 amino acids. Germline CDR1 MNHEY, CDR2 SVGAGI. The CDR3 reads CASSAGTDRQYF. As DNA, the CDR3 is TGTGCTAGTAGCGCAGGCACAGATAGGCAGTATTTT.

As for this clonotype: One end of the junction varies from germline; a read error may be responsible. The gene calls are TRBV11-2 and TRBJ2-6; D remains ambiguous. Per germline, CDR1 SGHAT and CDR2 FQNNGV. The CDR3 is 14 residues long. Here the CDR3 DNA reads TGTGCCAGGAGTCCTATCTCTGGAGCCAACGTCCCGACCTTC. It translates to CARSPISGANVPTF.

Concerning this clonotype itself: A clone one base away is much larger, so this may be a read error. A read error is likely, as this CDR3 ends without the conserved phenylalanine or tryptophan. The chain recombines TRBV5-6 with TRBJ2-7, with TRBD1 as a possible D gene (7 bases). V was clipped by 4 bases and J by 2 bases, with 19 bases between them. This CDR3 is built from 16 residues. The germline V gene encodes CDR1 SGHDT and CDR2 YYEEEE. This chain's CDR3 is CASSGGTAKGAYEQYL. The CDR3 DNA follows: TGTGCCAGCAGCGGGGGGACAGCCAAAGGGGCCTACGAGCAGTACCTC.

About this clonotype itself: One junction end does not reproduce the germline sequence, and a read error may be involved. The gene calls are TRBV11-3 and TRBJ1-1; TRBD1 is a possible D gene (5 bases). Germline V gene lookup returns CDR1 SGHNT and CDR2 YENEEA. This CDR3 has 13 residues. The CDR3 DNA follows: TGTGCCAGCAACTTCGGGGGGATAGTGGGAGCTTTATTT. Translating it yields CASNFGGIVGALF.

The chain combines TRBV6-5 with TRBJ2-1; tentative D call: TRBD1 (5 bases). This CDR3 comprises 17 residues. Germline CDR1 reads MNHEY; CDR2 reads SVGAGI. The CDR3 bases are TGTGGCTGCAGTTACTCGTACAGGCTGAGCTCCTACAATGAGCAGTTCTTC. Translation gives CGCSYSYRLSSYNEQFF.

A word on this clonotype: Being one base from a much bigger clone, this may be a read error. V and J are TRBV6-6 and TRBJ2-5, with D perhaps matching TRBD2 (6 bases). Germline CDR1 MNHNY, CDR2 SVGAGI (reference sequence). The CDR3 has 14 residues. Trimming cost V 7 bases and J 4 bases, with 16 bases left between them. CDR3 bases: TGTGCCAGCATGAACGGACCAGCGGGAGAGACCCAGTACTTC. Translated: CASMNGPAGETQYF.

About this clonotype itself: One end of the junction does not line up with germline, which may come from a read error. The V and J genes are TRBV4-3 and TRBJ2-7, with 7 bases identical to TRBD2. From germline, CDR1 is LGHNA and CDR2 YSLEER. The length of the CDR3 is 17 residues. The CDR3 spells CASSQDLSRTRGYEQYF. In nucleotides, the CDR3 is TGCGCCAGCAGCCAAGATCTTTCCCGGACTAGGGGCTACGAACAGTACTTC.

Notes on this clonotype: A much larger clonotype is one base distant, so this may be a read error. The chain has TRBV7-8 and TRBJ2-7; possibly TRBD1 or TRBD2 for D (5 bases each). Germline V lookup: CDR1 SGHVS, CDR2 FQNEAQ. V lost 5 bases to trimming and J lost 11 bases, with 22 bases between them. The CDR3 is made up of 14 amino acids. The CDR3 nucleotides read TGTGCCAGCAGCCCGAGGGAGAGGGCTCTACAGGAGTACTTC. Its protein product is CASSPRERALQEYF.

As regards this clonotype: An end of the junction does not agree with germline; a read error may underlie this. CDR3 bases: TGTGCCAGCAGTCAACTATCGGGAGTACACAATGAGCAGTTATTC. This sequence encodes CASSQLSGVHNEQLF. The rearrangement links TRBV6-6 to TRBJ2-1, with D perhaps matching TRBD2 (6 bases). This CDR3 has 15 amino acids. The germline gives CDR1 MNHNY, CDR2 SVGAGI (reference sequence).

Details on this clonotype: A much larger clone differs from this one at a single base, so this may be a read error. The gene calls are TRBV30 and TRBJ2-5; D uncertain. This CDR3 is built from 14 residues. Germline loops: CDR1 GTSNPN, CDR2 SVGIG (reference sequence). As DNA, the CDR3 is TGTGCCCGGAGTGTACCGGGCAGGCAAGAGACCCAGTACTTC. Translating gives CARSVPGRQETQYF. The variable domain in full, completed from reference TRBV30 and TRBJ2-5, reads SQTIHQWPATLVQPVGSPLSLECTVEGTSNPNLYWYRQAAGRGLQLLFYSVGIGQISSEVPQNLSASRPQDRQFILSSKKLLLSDSGFYLCARSVPGRQETQYFGPGTRLLVL.

This chain uses TRBV7-6 with TRBJ2-1; D is perhaps TRBD1 or TRBD2 (5 bases each). This CDR3 has 15 amino acids. Per germline, CDR1 SGHVS and CDR2 FNYEAQ. V lost 2 bases to trimming and J lost 9 bases, with 17 bases between them. CDR3 coding DNA: TGTGCCAGCAGCTTAAGCCTAGCCGTGGGGCCTGAGCAGTTCTTC. It specifies CASSLSLAVGPEQFF.

For this clonotype: The conserved closing phenylalanine or tryptophan is absent in this CDR3, likely reflecting a read error. V usage is TRBV6-5 and J usage is TRBJ2-7; D uncertain. Trimming stripped 9 bases from V and 3 bases from J, with 21 bases between. This CDR3 is built from 15 residues. In germline, CDR1 is MNHEY, CDR2 SVGAGI. CDR3 DNA: TGTGCCAGTGGCAATGGGGTAGTCACTCGCTACGAGCAGTACTAC. Amino acid sequence: CASGNGVVTRYEQYY.

The J gene is TRBJ2-1, the V gene TRBV20-1; 9 bases line up with TRBD2. Germline CDR1 and CDR2: DFQATT and SNEGSKA (reference sequence). The CDR3 is 15 amino acids. CDR3 in amino acids: CRRLGRGTSSYEQFF. CDR3 nucleotide sequence: TGCAGACGACTGGGAAGGGGGACTAGCTCGTATGAGCAGTTCTTC.

The chain uses TRBV11-3 and TRBJ2-5; weak D call: TRBD1 (5 bases). Germline loops: CDR1 SGHNT, CDR2 YENEEA. The CDR3 sequence is 13 residues long. CDR3 residues: CVSNFTREETQYF. As DNA, the CDR3 is TGTGTTAGCAACTTTACCAGGGAAGAGACCCAGTACTTC. The full variable domain, rest sourced from reference TRBV11-3 and TRBJ2-5, is EAGVVQSPRYKIIEKKQPVAFWCNPISGHNTLYWYLQNLGQGPELLIRYENEEAVDDSQLPKDRFSAERLKGVDSTLKIQPAELGDSAVYLCVSNFTREETQYFGPGTRLLVL.

To note about this clonotype: The junction departs from germline at one end; a sequencing error may be responsible. The CDR3 spells CASSLTGDSYKSPLHF. The CDR3 region has the DNA TGTGCCAGCAGCTTAACCGGGGACAGTTATAAATCACCCCTCCACTTT. This sequence joins TRBV7-3 and TRBJ1-6; TRBD1 aligns across 7 bases. Germline CDR1 is SGHTA and CDR2 is FQGTGA. CDR3 length equals 16 residues.

The chain recombines TRBV2 with TRBJ2-1; the D gene is possibly TRBD2 (6 bases). In germline, CDR1 is SNHLY, CDR2 FYNNEI. V lost 2 bases and J lost 3, with 11 bases in between. The CDR3 is made up of 15 amino acids. Here the CDR3 DNA reads TGTGCCAGCAGTGAAAGGGACGGGGGCTACAATGAGCAGTTCTTC. Its protein product is CASSERDGGYNEQFF.

Remarks on this clonotype: A much larger clone lies a single base off, so this may be a read error. The gene calls are TRBV7-8 and TRBJ2-3; the match to TRBD2 covers 9 bases. The CDR3 runs to 13 residues. J was trimmed by 2 bases and V by 10 bases; bases with no gene match: 4. Per germline, CDR1 SGHVS and CDR2 FQNEAQ. This chain's CDR3 is CATVAGDTDTQYF. In DNA, the CDR3 is TGTGCCACCGTAGCGGGGGACACAGATACGCAGTATTTT.

With respect to this clonotype: One end of the junction varies from germline; a read error may be responsible. The V gene is TRBV20-1, the J gene TRBJ2-3; D unclear. CDR1 is DFQATT, CDR2 SNEGSKA, per germline (reference sequence). The CDR3 runs to 14 residues. The CDR3 nucleotides are TGCTGTGCTATTGACCCTCGAGTAGCAGATACGCAGTATTTT. Amino acids: CCAIDPRVADTQYF.

A note on this clonotype: Since no conserved phenylalanine or tryptophan closes the CDR3, a read error is the likely cause. This chain connects TRBV6-1 to TRBJ1-1, with 8 bases fitting TRBD1. Germline-derived CDR1 and CDR2 are MNHNS and SASEGT. The CDR3 loop spans 14 amino acids. The CDR3 here is CASSEDRGDTEAFI. In DNA, the CDR3 is TGTGCCAGTAGTGAAGACAGGGGCGACACAGAAGCTTTCATT.

The genes are TRBV11-2 and TRBJ2-3; 9 bases align to TRBD2. The CDR3 spans 19 residues. Germline V gives CDR1 SGHAT, CDR2 FQNNGV. V shed 5 bases, J shed 3 bases, and the junction held 18 bases outside the gene matches. DNA for the CDR3: TGTGCCAGCAGCCCCCGGGGTGCGGGAGGGCCTAATGATACAGATACGCAGTATTTT. It translates to CASSPRGAGGPNDTDTQYF.

This clonotype has just a few counts. A much larger clone differs by one base, so this may be a read error. This chain connects TRBV4-2 to TRBJ1-4; 8 bases are shared with TRBD1. Germline V CDR1 and CDR2: LGHNA, YNFKEQ. The CDR3 is 17 residues long. J was trimmed by 0 bases and V by 4 bases; bases with no gene match: 7. The CDR3 sequence: CASSRDIQGATNEKLFF. The CDR3 nucleotides read TGTGCCAGCAGCCGGGACATACAGGGGGCAACTAATGAAAAACTGTTTTTT.